Presented here are 2 T cell receptor beta chains from one specimen sequenced in a study of OX40 agonist ivuxolimab in advanced cancers. The assay was immunoSEQ multiplex PCR, and TCRdb's table has in-frame clones only and misses some. The table shows around 94,000 clones, with around 90% occurring only once. The sample here was CD4+ or CD8+ T cells sorted from blood, taken in a trial of the OX40 agonist ivuxolimab. These receptors came from an adult with an advanced solid tumor such as melanoma, head and neck, liver or kidney cancer.

The chain carries TRBV5-1 and TRBJ2-4, with a possible D match to TRBD2 (5 bases). V was trimmed by 0 bases and J by 4 bases, leaving 8 bases between them. The CDR3 is 14 residues long. The germline V gene has CDR1 SGHRS and CDR2 YFSETQ. The CDR3 coding sequence is TGCGCCAGCAGCTTGGGACGGGAAAAAAACATTCAGTACTTC. Translation gives CASSLGREKNIQYF. The whole variable domain, filled in from reference TRBV5-1 and TRBJ2-4, reads KAGVTQTPRYLIKTRGQQVTLSCSPISGHRSVSWYQQTPGQGLQFLFEYFSETQRNKGNFPGRFSGRQFSNSRSEMNVSTLELGDSALYLCASSLGREKNIQYFGAGTRLSVL.

J is TRBJ2-1 and V is TRBV19, with TRBD1 identical over 7 bases. Trimming cost V 5 bases and J 4 bases; bases outside gene matches: 8. From germline, CDR1 is LNHDA and CDR2 SQIVND (reference sequence). CDR3 length: 15 residues. The CDR3: CASSVTGVAYNEQFF. CDR3 coding DNA: TGTGCCAGTAGTGTCACAGGGGTCGCGTACAATGAGCAGTTCTTC.